This TCR beta chain was obtained from a study of vaccination effects on CD4 cells after COVID-19. Overall study: Two doses of either BNT162b2 or mRNA-1273 were given to each participant.

ViraFEST expansion of antigen-specific CD4+ T cells with viral peptide pools preceded sequencing. Researchers isolated CD4+ T cells once about 11 days of culture had elapsed. Vaccine recipients, nucleocapsid antibody negative, had no prior SARS-CoV-2 infection. About this clone: Its antigen is not known.

V was clipped by 10 bases and J by 0 bases, with 9 bases between them. Germline CDR1 reads LNHDA; CDR2 reads SQIVND (reference sequence). The CDR3 covers 13 residues. Only in-frame clones appear in the TCRdb table, and some are missing; sequencing was by immunoSEQ multiplex PCR. This table holds 20,000 to 25,000 clones, roughly two thirds found once. This material consisted of CD4+ T cells from PBMCs cultured with HCoV-NL63 spike peptides, taken before COVID-19 vaccination. The chain carries TRBV19 and TRBJ2-2; D gene unclear. The receptor was isolated from a human donor who received a COVID-19 vaccine. This CDR3 reads CATAAANTGELFF. Here the CDR3 DNA reads TGTGCCACAGCCGCAGCGAACACCGGGGAGCTGTTTTTT.